This T cell receptor beta chain was identified in a study of neurological immune-mediated disorders. Study background: The 35 or so patients with multiple sclerosis comprised roughly 30 relapsing-remitting cases and 3 secondary progressive cases.

This clonotype was counted between two and nine times. MiXCR, run by TCRdb on the 5' RACE reads, gives a single entry per CDR3 protein. This sample has about 120,000 distinct CDR3 sequences, with 3% to 3.5% found just once. The CDR3 sequence is 14 residues long. The V end was cut by 5 bases, the J end by 4 bases, with 15 bases between. From germline, CDR1 is SGHAT and CDR2 FQNNGV. This chain links TRBV11-2 with TRBJ2-7, with D hard to call. The sequenced sample was PBMCs. The TCR comes from a woman in her 30s with multiple sclerosis. CDR3 loop: CASSQTFSDYEQYF. CDR3 bases: TGTGCCAGCAGCCAGACATTTTCGGATTACGAGCAGTACTTC. Full variable domain (missing parts from reference TRBV11-2 and TRBJ2-7): EAGVAQSPRYKIIEKRQSVAFWCNPISGHATLYWYQQILGQGPKLLIQFQNNGVVDDSQLPKDRFSAERLKGVDSTLKIQPAKLEDSAVYLCASSQTFSDYEQYFGPGTRLTVT.